The clone carrying this TCR beta chain was observed a handful of times. What it recognizes is unknown. PCR was performed a second time for about 6 to 12 cycles using a sample-barcoded 5' primer and a J-beta primer mix. TCRdb reprocessed the 5' RACE reads with MiXCR, giving one entry per CDR3 protein. There are fewer than 2,000,000 distinct CDR3 sequences in the sample; about two fifths occur only once, and approximately 22% lies in the top ten. CDR3 length equals 14 residues. The ends lost 1 base at V and 6 bases at J; junction bases unmatched: 3. The sample originates from a study of blood T cells in healthy people across ages. Study-wide results and limits: Unsorted PBMCs blocked a conclusive comparison of naive and antigen-experienced cells.

This TCR was recovered from a human donor in good health. This rearrangement joins TRBV12-3 or TRBV12-4 to TRBJ2-7, with TRBD1 matching 10 bases. The specimen was blood. CDR3 amino acids: CASSLVTGGGEQYF. CDR3 DNA sequence: TGTGCCAGCAGTTTAGTGACAGGGGGCGGCGAGCAGTACTTC.